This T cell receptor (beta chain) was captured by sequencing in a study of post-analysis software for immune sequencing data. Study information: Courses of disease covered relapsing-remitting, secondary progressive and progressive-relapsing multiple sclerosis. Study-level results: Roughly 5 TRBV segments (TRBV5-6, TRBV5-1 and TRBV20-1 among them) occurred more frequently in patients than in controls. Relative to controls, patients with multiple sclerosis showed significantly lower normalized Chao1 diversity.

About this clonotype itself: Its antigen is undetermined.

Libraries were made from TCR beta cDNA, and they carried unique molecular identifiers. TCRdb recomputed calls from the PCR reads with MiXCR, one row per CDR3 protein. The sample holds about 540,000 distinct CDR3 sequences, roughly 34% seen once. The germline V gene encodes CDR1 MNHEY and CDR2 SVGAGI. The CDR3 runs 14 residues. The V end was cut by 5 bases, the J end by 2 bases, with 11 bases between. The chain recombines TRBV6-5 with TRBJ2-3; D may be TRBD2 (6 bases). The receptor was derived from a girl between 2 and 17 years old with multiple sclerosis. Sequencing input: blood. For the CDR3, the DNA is TGTGCCAGCAGTCCGGGGGTAACCACAGATACGCAGTATTTT. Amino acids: CASSPGVTTDTQYF.